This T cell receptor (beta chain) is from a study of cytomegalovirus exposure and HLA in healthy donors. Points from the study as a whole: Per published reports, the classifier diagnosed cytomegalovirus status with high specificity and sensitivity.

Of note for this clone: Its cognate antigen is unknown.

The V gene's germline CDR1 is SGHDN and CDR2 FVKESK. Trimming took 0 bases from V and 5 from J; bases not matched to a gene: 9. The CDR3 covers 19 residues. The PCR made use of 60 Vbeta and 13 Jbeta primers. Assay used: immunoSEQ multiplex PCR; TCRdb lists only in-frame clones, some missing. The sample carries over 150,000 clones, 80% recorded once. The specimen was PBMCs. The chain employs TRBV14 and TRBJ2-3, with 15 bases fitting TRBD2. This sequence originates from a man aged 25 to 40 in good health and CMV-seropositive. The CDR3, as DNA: TGTGCCAGCAGCCAAGAGCCCCTGGGACTAGCGGGAGGCAGAGATACGCAGTATTTT. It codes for CASSQEPLGLAGGRDTQYF.